This T cell receptor beta chain was captured in a study of cytotoxic CD8 clonotypes in ibrutinib-treated CLL (dated by TCRdb to about 2021). Regarding the research as a whole: The cohort had around twelve relapsed/refractory and 15 treatment-naive patients; about 17 were IGHV unmutated. An average of about 250,000 productive templates and 80,000 to 95,000 productive rearrangements was obtained per sample. Patients were still on ibrutinib when every remission and progressive disease sample was collected. Samples at response were collected after a median of about 12 months of treatment, with a range of roughly 6 to 40 months. Cryopreserved peripheral blood mononuclear cells were obtained prior to treatment, at the time of response, and at either disease progression or sustained remission. Responses were partial in some 24 patients and complete in 2; after median approximately 5.5 years follow-up, some 14 stayed in remission and about twelve progressed. Of the 86 participants in the trial, 25 to 30 had longitudinal samples available.

On a MiSeq, deep resolution sequencing aimed for a depth between 1 in 1 million and 1 in 200,000 T cells, with each clonotype covered 10x on average. TCR beta libraries were generated with the immunoSEQ hsTCRB Kit. From the authors' description of their analysis: ImmunoSEQ Data Assistant and ImmunoSEQ Analyzer were used for data analysis, and V, D and J genes were assigned according to IMGT definitions. Clonality was computed as one minus normalized Shannon entropy of productive rearrangement frequencies, ranging from 0 to 1. Only overrepresented clonotypes making up at least 0.05% of the repertoire of each patient were included in the public clonotype analysis. Fewer than 15 repertoires from age-matched healthy donors, obtained from immuneACCESS, served as clonality controls. As stored in TCRdb, this immuneACCESS dataset retains in-frame rearrangements with V and J assigned. A fraction of the clones does not appear; measured against another copy, unresolved V genes explain less than half of the discrepancy, and the remainder lacks a known reason. V and J calls and clone size follow that table, whereas D and trimming were derived from the DNA. For this sample there are 300,000 or so clones; approximately 67% appear just once. The top ten constitute just under 6.5% of the sample.

From cysteine to phenylalanine, the CDR3 is 15 amino acids long. Just the 45-base CDR3 DNA is kept, in frame starting at base 1. CDR1 SGDLS and CDR2 YYNGEE are derived from the germline V gene. V trim: 4 bases; J trim: 4 bases; unmatched bases: 10. In this sample, this clone turned up once. Its specific antigen is unknown. Base qualities are not provided; no much larger clone lies one nucleotide away. The research as a whole found: Public clonotypes were rare and either shrank or stayed stable during treatment, and the rise in clonality at ibrutinib response reflected expansion of private clonotypes. Lymph node repertoires were not examined, and the timing of sampling was not matched between patients in sustained remission and those whose disease progressed. Baseline clonality exceeded that of age-matched healthy donors and correlated strongly with circulating CD8+ T-cell counts. Clonality rose at ibrutinib response, remained stable during sustained remission, and dropped back toward baseline at progression.

For TCR beta library preparation, approximately 1.8 micrograms of genomic DNA was extracted from cryopreserved PBMCs. High-throughput TCR beta sequencing was performed on longitudinal blood samples from CLL patients receiving ibrutinib monotherapy. Patients were enrolled in a phase 2 open-label single-center ibrutinib monotherapy trial. Recombination connected TRBV9 to TRBJ1-2; a stretch of 7 junction bases matches TRBD1. This TCR was sampled from a human donor with chronic lymphocytic leukemia. The source material was PBMCs, sampled after 36 months of ibrutinib treatment. The bases are TGTGCCAGCAGCTCGCGACAGGGTTCCTTCTATGGCTACACCTTC. Its amino acids are CASSSRQGSFYGYTF.